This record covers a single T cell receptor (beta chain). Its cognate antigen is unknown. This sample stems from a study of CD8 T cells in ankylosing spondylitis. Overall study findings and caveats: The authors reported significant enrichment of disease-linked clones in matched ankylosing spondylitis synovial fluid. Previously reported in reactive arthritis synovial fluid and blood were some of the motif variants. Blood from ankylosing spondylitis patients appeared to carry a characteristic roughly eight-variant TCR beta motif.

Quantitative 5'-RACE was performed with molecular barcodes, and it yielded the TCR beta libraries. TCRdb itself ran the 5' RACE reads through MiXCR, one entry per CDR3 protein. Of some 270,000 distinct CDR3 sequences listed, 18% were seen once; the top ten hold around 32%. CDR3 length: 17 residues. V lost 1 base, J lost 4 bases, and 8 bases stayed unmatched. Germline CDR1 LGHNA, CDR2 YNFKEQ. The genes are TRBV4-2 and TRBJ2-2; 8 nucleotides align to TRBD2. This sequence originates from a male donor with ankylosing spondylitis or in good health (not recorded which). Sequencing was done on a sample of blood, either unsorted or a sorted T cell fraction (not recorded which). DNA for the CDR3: TGTGCCAGCAGCCAAGTCTTTGGACTAGCTGGCACCGGGGAGCTGTTTTTT. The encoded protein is CASSQVFGLAGTGELFF.